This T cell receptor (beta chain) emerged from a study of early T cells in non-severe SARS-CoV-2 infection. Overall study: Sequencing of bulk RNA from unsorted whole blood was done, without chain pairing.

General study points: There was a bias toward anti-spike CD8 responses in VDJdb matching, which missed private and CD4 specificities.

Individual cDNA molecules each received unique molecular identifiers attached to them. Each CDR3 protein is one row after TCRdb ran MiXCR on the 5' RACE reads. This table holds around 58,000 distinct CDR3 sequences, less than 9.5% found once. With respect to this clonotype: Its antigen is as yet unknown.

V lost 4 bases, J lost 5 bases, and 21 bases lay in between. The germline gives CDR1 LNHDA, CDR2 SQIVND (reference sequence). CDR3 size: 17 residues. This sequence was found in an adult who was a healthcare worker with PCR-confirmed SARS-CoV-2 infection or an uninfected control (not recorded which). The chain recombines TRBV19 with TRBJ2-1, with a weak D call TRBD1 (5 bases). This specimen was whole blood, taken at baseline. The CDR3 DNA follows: TGTGCCAGTAGTACCCCGCATTGGGGCGGCGCGGACAATGAGCAGTTCTTC. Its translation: CASSTPHWGGADNEQFF.